Included here is one T cell receptor (beta chain) sequence, with context. Amplification of TCR beta CDR3 regions was performed using RNA transcripts as template. TCR CDR3 underwent first-round RT-PCR with the HTBI primer set. TCRdb redid the calling of the multiplex PCR reads with MiXCR, one entry per CDR3 protein. Of 300,000 or so distinct CDR3 sequences in the sample, 21% are singletons; the top ten hold over 40%. This sample is part of a study of T cells in Graves' hyperthyroidism and ophthalmopathy. The sample was blood. The sequence was collected from a woman aged 45-59 years with Graves' hyperthyroidism.

The CDR3 DNA reads as TGCAGTGCTAGAGTTCCGGGACCTCAAAGATTTAACTATGGCTACACCTTC. Translation: CSARVPGPQRFNYGYTF. The genes are TRBV20-1 and TRBJ1-2; TRBD1 might be the D (5 bases). The germline gives CDR1 DFQATT, CDR2 SNEGSKA (reference sequence). V lost 1 base, J lost 1 base, and 19 bases lay in between. The CDR3 is made up of 17 amino acids.